This is a list of T cell receptor beta chains from one sample in a study of shared clonotypes between healthy human individuals. The table came from immunoSEQ multiplex PCR; TCRdb's copy has only in-frame clones and leaves some out. The table includes around 2.1 million clones, under 97% detected once. The sequencing sample was made of naive CD4+ T cells sorted from blood. The receptors stem from a man younger than 35 in good health. Each CDR3 is given with its conserved first and last residue. Each record gives: J gene, V gene, D gene, clone size, CDR3 DNA, CDR3 protein. A D gene is named only where the DNA matches it firmly. Clone size appears in some rows only: once, few, many, or a class for an expanded clone.

TRBJ2-7 TRBV2 - - TGTGCCAGCAGTGAGTTGGGGTTGGACGAGCAGTACTTC CASSELGLDEQYF
TRBJ2-7 TRBV2 - once TGTGCCAGCAACTACTACGAGCAGTACTTC CASNYYEQYF
TRBJ2-2 TRBV18 - - TGTGCCAGCTCACCAATAACCATGGCCGGGGAGCTGTTTTTT CASSPITMAGELFF
TRBJ1-2 TRBV2 - - TGTGCCAGCAGTGGGTTGGACTCCCCCAACTATGGCTACACCTTC CASSGLDSPNYGYTF
TRBJ2-7 TRBV28 - - TGTGCCAGCAGGCGTCCCCACCGACGGGACTACGAGCAGTACTTC CASRRPHRRDYEQYF
TRBJ2-7 TRBV29-1 TRBD1 - TGCAGCGTTGAAGGGACAGGGAACCTCGAGCAGTACTTC CSVEGTGNLEQYF
TRBJ1-1 TRBV14 TRBD1 - TGTGCCAGCAGCCAGGTCCCGGGACAGGTTTCCACTGAAGCTTTCTTT CASSQVPGQVSTEAFF
TRBJ2-5 TRBV29-1 TRBD2 - TGCAGCGTGTGGACAAACGGGAGGGAGACCCAGTACTTC CSVWTNGRETQYF
TRBJ2-7 TRBV7-8 - - TGTGCCAGCAGCTACTTCGGACAGACTCGCTACGAGCAGTACTTC CASSYFGQTRYEQYF
TRBJ2-7 TRBV7-2 - - TGTGCCAGCAGCTTAGAGCGCTTCCAAACCTACGAGCAGTACTTC CASSLERFQTYEQYF
TRBJ2-2 TRBV29-1 - - TGCAGCGTTGTTTTAGGGGCCAACACCGGGGAGCTGTTTTTT CSVVLGANTGELFF
TRBJ1-2 TRBV5-1 TRBD1 - TGCGCCAGCAGCATACAGGGGTCCTATGGCTACACCTTC CASSIQGSYGYTF
TRBJ1-5 TRBV19 - - TGTGCCAGCAATACGGTGGTCGCAGTGAATCAGCCCCAGCATTTT CASNTVVAVNQPQHF
TRBJ2-7 TRBV6-6 - once TGTGCCAGCAGTTACGGTGGTGCCAGCAGCTCCTACGAGCAGTACTTC CASSYGGASSSYEQYF
TRBJ1-6 TRBV4-1 - few TGCGCCAGCAGCCACAGAGAAAACCTTAATTCACCCCTCCACTTT CASSHRENLNSPLHF